This T cell receptor (beta chain) was recovered during a study of T cell responses to AZD1222 COVID-19 vaccine. Study results and caveats: Recipients of AZD1222 seropositive at baseline numbered only five or six. Donors skewed white British and female; clonal diversity was possibly underestimated.

The assay was immunoSEQ multiplex PCR, and TCRdb's table has in-frame clones only and misses some. The sample holds about 120,000 clones, around 92% seen once. The CDR3 sequence is 15 residues long. V lost 0 bases to trimming and J lost 5 bases; unmatched junction nucleotides: 6. Germline V gene sequence: CDR1 SGHNT, CDR2 YYREEE (reference sequence). As concerns this clone: Its antigen remains unidentified.

The input for sequencing was peripheral blood, taken 28 days after the second AZD1222 dose. The sequence was collected from an adult who received the AZD1222 COVID-19 vaccine. This chain connects TRBV5-4 to TRBJ2-7, with 9 bases matching TRBD1. The CDR3 region has the DNA TGTGCCAGCAGCTTGGTGGGACAGGGATGGGACGAGCAGTACTTC. This gives the protein CASSLVGQGWDEQYF.